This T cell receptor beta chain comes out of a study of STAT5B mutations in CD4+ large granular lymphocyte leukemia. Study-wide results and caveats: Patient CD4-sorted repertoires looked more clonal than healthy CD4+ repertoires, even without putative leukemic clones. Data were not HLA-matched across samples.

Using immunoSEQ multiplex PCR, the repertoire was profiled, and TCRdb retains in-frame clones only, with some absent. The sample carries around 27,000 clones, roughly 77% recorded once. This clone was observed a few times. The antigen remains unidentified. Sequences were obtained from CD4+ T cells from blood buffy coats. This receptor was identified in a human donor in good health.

The DNA for the CDR3 is TGTGCCTGGAGACGACTTGGACAGGGCCGCATGAACACTGAAGCTTTCTTT. Protein sequence: CAWRRLGQGRMNTEAFF. The rearrangement joins TRBV30 to TRBJ1-1, with 8 bases fitting TRBD1. J was trimmed by 0 bases and V by 3 bases; bases with no gene match: 12. This CDR3 has 17 residues. Germline values: CDR1 GTSNPN, CDR2 SVGIG (reference sequence).